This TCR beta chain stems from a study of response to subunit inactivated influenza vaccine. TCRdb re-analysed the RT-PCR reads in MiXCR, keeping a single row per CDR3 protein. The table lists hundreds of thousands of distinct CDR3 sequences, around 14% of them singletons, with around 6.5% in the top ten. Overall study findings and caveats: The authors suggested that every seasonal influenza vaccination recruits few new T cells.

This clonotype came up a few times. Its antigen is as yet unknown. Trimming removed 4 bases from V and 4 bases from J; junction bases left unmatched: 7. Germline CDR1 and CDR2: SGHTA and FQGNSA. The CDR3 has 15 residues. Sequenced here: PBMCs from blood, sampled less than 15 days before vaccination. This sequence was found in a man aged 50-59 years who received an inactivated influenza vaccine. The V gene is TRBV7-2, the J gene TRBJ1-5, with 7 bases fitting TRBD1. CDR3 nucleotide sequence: TGTGCCAGCAGCTCTAGACAGGGTTGGAATCAGCCCCAGCATTTT. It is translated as CASSSRQGWNQPQHF.